The 19 T cell receptor beta chains presented below share a single source sample, sequenced in a study of Ad26.COV2.S vaccination and SARS-CoV-2 variants (dated by TCRdb to 2020 to 2022). Library prep was done by the immunoSEQ multiplex PCR assay. What TCRdb holds here is the immuneACCESS table cut down to in-frame rearrangements. Part of the clones is not present; checked against another copy, under half of the missing clones reflect an unresolved V gene, and the others are unexplained. Across this sample there are about 380,000 clones, with around four fifths seen only once. In total, the top ten clones hold around 7.3% of the sample. Taken with the paper, the label for treatment or condition translates to: approximately 18 received Ad26.COV2.S at low or high dose, single or two shots; five or six received placebo; per-sample allocation not given. For vaccine and placebo recipients, the sequenced repertoires came from samples collected on day 63 after the first injection.

Here the sequenced sample was peripheral blood, taken in a trial of Ad26.COV2.S vaccine versus placebo. The source is a person between 18 and 65 years old who received the Ad26.COV2.S COVID-19 vaccine or a placebo.

V and J are TRBV5-6 and TRBJ2-5; 13 bases agree with TRBD2. The CDR3 loop spans 18 amino acids. From germline, CDR1 is SGHDT and CDR2 YYEEEE. V gave up 4 bases and J gave up 5 bases; unmatched junction bases: 14. CDR3 in DNA: TGTGCCAGCAGCCCCTCTCCGGGACTAGCGGGGAGTTGGGAGACCCAGTACTTC. This codes for CASSPSPGLAGSWETQYF.

J is TRBJ1-2 and V is TRBV2; D is perhaps TRBD1 (5 bases). Looked up from germline, CDR1 is SNHLY and CDR2 is FYNNEI. This CDR3 region has 16 residues. The V end lost 6 bases, the J end lost 3 bases, and 20 bases lay between the germline ends. The CDR3 coding sequence is TGTGCCAGCAGCCACAAACAGGCTCCCCCTGACTATGGCTACACCTTC. It encodes CASSHKQAPPDYGYTF.

V gene TRBV19 combines with J gene TRBJ2-1, with D tentatively TRBD1 (7 bases). CDR3 length: 12 amino acids. CDR1 and CDR2 from the germline V gene are LNHDA and SQIVND (reference sequence). The V end was cut by 2 bases, the J end by 14 bases, with 13 bases between. The CDR3 DNA is TGTGCCAGTAGTATACCCAGGGGGGAAAAGTTCTTC. Translation gives CASSIPRGEKFF.

This chain joins TRBV19 and TRBJ2-5; 7 bases line up with TRBD2. The junction had 3 bases not matched to a gene; V was cut back by 1 base and J by 1 base. Germline CDR1 and CDR2: LNHDA and SQIVND (reference sequence). The length of the CDR3 is 15 residues. CDR3 loop: CASSIGGGGQETQYF. CDR3 DNA sequence: TGTGCCAGTAGTATAGGAGGCGGGGGCCAAGAGACCCAGTACTTC.

J is TRBJ2-1 and V is TRBV5-6, with 7 nucleotides matching TRBD1. CDR1 SGHDT and CDR2 YYEEEE come from the germline V gene. This CDR3 is 14 amino acids long. Trimming cost V 2 bases and J 4 bases; bases outside gene matches: 3. Here the CDR3 DNA reads TGTGCCAGCAGCTTCGGGACAGTGTACAATGAGCAGTTCTTC. Translation gives CASSFGTVYNEQFF. Filled out from reference TRBV5-6 and TRBJ2-1, the complete variable domain reads DAGVTQSPTHLIKTRGQQVTLRCSPKSGHDTVSWYQQALGQGPQFIFQYYEEEERQRGNFPDRFSGHQFPNYSSELNVNALLLGDSALYLCASSFGTVYNEQFFGPGTRLTVL.

The chain employs TRBV6-5 and TRBJ2-3; D assignment may be TRBD1 or TRBD2 (5 bases each). Germline CDR1 is MNHEY and CDR2 is SVGAGI. Trimming left V 4 bases short and J 2 bases short, with 7 bases between. This CDR3 is 13 amino acids long. This CDR3 is CASSSGTTDTQYF. Here the CDR3 DNA reads TGTGCCAGCAGTTCCGGGACCACAGATACGCAGTATTTT.

The V and J genes are TRBV5-1 and TRBJ2-3; possible D gene TRBD2, 6 bases. Trimming took 7 bases from V and 3 from J, leaving 18 bases between them. The CDR3 covers 15 residues. The germline gives CDR1 SGHRS, CDR2 YFSETQ. The CDR3 DNA follows: TGCGCCAGCCGCCCGGGGAGGTCCTATACAGATACGCAGTATTTT. This codes for CASRPGRSYTDTQYF.

The chain links TRBV23-1 to TRBJ1-2; D may be TRBD1 (6 bases). TRBV23-1 has ORF status, its function being uncertain. Trimming shortened V by 3 bases and J by 5 bases, and 19 bases separated the two germline ends. The CDR3 has 16 residues. In DNA, the CDR3 is TGCGCCAGCAGTCAGTCCCCGACAGGCCGGTCTTATGGCTACACCTTC. Residues: CASSQSPTGRSYGYTF.

This clone has more than one count but fewer than ten. The rearrangement links TRBV7-9 to TRBJ1-2; D unresolved. Germline values: CDR1 SEHNR, CDR2 FQNEAQ (reference sequence). V lost 3 bases to trimming and J lost 5 bases, with 7 bases between them. The CDR3 loop spans 12 amino acids. In nucleotides, the CDR3 is TGTGCCAGCAGCTTCCGTCAGTATGGCTACACCTTC. It is translated as CASSFRQYGYTF.

The chain is built from TRBV2 and TRBJ1-2; the match to TRBD1 covers 8 bases. The CDR3 loop spans 17 amino acids. The J segment lost 2 bases and the V segment lost 2 bases, leaving 10 bases of the junction unmatched. From germline, CDR1 is SNHLY and CDR2 FYNNEI. The CDR3 loop is CASSENWGQASNYGYTF. The CDR3 DNA follows: TGTGCCAGCAGTGAAAATTGGGGACAGGCATCAAACTATGGCTACACCTTC.

This rearrangement joins TRBV24-1 to TRBJ1-5; no reliable D call. The germline V gene has CDR1 KGHDR and CDR2 SFDVKD. V lost 5 bases and J 2 bases, leaving 18 bases between the germline ends. The CDR3 runs to 17 residues. The CDR3 DNA reads TGTGCCACCAGTGTCCTATCCGAGCCAAAGGGCAATCAGCCCCAGCATTTT. Residues: CATSVLSEPKGNQPQHF.

This clone was detected only once. The CDR3: CASSLREATGYTF. CDR3 nucleotides: TGTGCCAGCAGTTTACGTGAAGCGACGGGCTACACCTTC. The chain is built from TRBV27 and TRBJ1-2; D is undetermined. The CDR3 runs to 13 residues. The germline CDR1 and CDR2 sequences are MNHEY and SMNVEV (reference sequence). V lost 2 bases to trimming and J lost 8 bases, with 12 bases between them.

As DNA, the CDR3 is TGCGCCAGCAGCCGCTTATTGACTAGCGGGAGATCCTACGAGCAGTACTTC. Translation gives CASSRLLTSGRSYEQYF. V and J are TRBV4-1 and TRBJ2-7; TRBD2 aligns across 12 bases. Germline lookup yields CDR1 MGHRA and CDR2 YSYEKL. The trim removed 4 bases at V and 1 base at J, leaving 8 bases unmatched. CDR3 length: 17 residues.

This clone turned up a few times. The chain uses TRBV10-3 and TRBJ1-1; unclear D gene. The germline V gene has CDR1 ENHRY and CDR2 SYGVKD. This CDR3 spans 12 amino acids. V gave up 6 bases and J gave up 5 bases, with 10 bases separating them. The CDR3, as DNA: TGTGCCATCAGGAAGGAGGGAACTGAAGCTTTCTTT. Protein: CAIRKEGTEAFF.

V and J are TRBV3-1 (or the pseudogene TRBV3-2) and TRBJ2-3; tentative D call: TRBD2 (6 bases). Trimming took off 5 bases at V and 0 bases at J, with 12 bases between the two ends. The germline CDR1 and CDR2 sequences are LGHDT and YNNKEL (reference sequence). The CDR3 totals 15 residues. Here the CDR3 DNA reads TGTGCCAGCAGCAATCGACTAGGAAGCACAGATACGCAGTATTTT. Amino acid sequence: CASSNRLGSTDTQYF.

The chain combines TRBV7-8 with TRBJ2-7; D gene uncertain. In germline, CDR1 is SGHVS, CDR2 FQNEAQ. Deletions cut 5 bases from V and 2 bases from J, with 7 bases between. The CDR3 runs 12 residues. The DNA for the CDR3 is TGTGCCAGCAGCCCGGGCGCCTACGAGCAGTACTTC. Translating it yields CASSPGAYEQYF. Full variable domain (missing parts from reference TRBV7-8 and TRBJ2-7): GAGVSQSPRYKVAKRGQDVALRCDPISGHVSLFWYQQALGQGPEFLTYFQNEAQLDKSGLPSDRFFAERPEGSVSTLKIQRTQQEDSAVYLCASSPGAYEQYFGPGTRLTVT.

This clone appeared a single time. J is TRBJ2-7 and V is TRBV3-1 (or the pseudogene TRBV3-2); possible D gene TRBD2, 5 bases. The CDR3 sequence is 12 residues long. Deletions cut 1 base from V and 7 bases from J, with 8 bases between. CDR1 is LGHDT and CDR2 is YNNKEL in the germline V gene (reference sequence). CDR3 residues: CASSQVRGEQYF. CDR3 DNA sequence: TGTGCCAGCAGCCAAGTTCGGGGAGAGCAGTACTTC.

This clone was seen at least ten times. The rearrangement links TRBV7-3 to TRBJ2-3, with no clear D. V lost 5 bases and J lost 2, with 8 bases in between. The germline V gene has CDR1 SGHTA and CDR2 FQGTGA. The CDR3 is made up of 13 amino acids. CDR3 bases: TGTGCCAGCAGCATCACCTCCACAGATACGCAGTATTTT. Translation: CASSITSTDTQYF.

V gene TRBV30 combines with J gene TRBJ1-1; no definite D call. Trimming cost V 3 bases and J 4 bases, with 12 bases left between them. Germline V gene lookup returns CDR1 GTSNPN and CDR2 SVGIG (reference sequence). The CDR3 has 13 residues. CDR3 residues: CAWRGPSVTEAFF. The CDR3 nucleotides are TGTGCCTGGAGAGGTCCGTCGGTCACTGAAGCTTTCTTT.